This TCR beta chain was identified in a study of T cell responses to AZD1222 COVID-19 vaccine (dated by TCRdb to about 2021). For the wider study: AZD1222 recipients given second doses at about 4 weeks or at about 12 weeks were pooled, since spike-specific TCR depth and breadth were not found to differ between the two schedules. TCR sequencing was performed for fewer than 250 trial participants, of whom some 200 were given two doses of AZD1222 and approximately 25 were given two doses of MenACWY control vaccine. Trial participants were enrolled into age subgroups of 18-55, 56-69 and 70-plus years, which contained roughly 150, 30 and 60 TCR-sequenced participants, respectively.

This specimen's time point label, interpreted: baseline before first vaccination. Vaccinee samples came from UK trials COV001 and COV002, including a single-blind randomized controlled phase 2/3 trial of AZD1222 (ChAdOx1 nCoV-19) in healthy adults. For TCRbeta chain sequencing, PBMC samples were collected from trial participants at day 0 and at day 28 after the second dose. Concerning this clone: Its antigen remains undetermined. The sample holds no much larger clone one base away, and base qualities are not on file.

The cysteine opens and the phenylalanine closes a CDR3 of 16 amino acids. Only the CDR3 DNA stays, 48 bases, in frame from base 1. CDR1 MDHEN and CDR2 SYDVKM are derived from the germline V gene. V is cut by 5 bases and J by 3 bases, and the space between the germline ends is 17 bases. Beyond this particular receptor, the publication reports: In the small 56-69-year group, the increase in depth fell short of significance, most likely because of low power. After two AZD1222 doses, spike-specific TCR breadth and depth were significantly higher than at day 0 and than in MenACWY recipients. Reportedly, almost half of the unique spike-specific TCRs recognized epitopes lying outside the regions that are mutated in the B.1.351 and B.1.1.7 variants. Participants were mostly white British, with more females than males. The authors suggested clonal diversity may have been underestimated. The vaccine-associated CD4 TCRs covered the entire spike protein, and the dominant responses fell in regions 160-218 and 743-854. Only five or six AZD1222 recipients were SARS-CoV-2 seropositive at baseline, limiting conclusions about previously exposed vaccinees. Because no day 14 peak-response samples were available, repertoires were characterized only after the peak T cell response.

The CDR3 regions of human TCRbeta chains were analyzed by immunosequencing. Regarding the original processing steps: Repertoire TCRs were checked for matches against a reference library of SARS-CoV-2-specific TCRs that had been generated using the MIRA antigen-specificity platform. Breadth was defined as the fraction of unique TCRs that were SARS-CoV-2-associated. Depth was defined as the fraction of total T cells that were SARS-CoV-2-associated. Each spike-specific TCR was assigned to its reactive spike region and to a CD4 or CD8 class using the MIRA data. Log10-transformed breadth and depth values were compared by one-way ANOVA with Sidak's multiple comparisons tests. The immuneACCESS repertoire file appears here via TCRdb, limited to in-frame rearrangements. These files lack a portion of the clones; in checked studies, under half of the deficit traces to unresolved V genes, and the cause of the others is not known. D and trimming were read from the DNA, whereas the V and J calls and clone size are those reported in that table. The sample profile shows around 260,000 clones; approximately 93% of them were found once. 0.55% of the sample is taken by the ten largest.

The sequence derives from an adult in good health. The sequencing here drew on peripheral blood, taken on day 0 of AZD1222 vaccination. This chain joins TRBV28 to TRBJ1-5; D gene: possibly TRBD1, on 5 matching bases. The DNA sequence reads TGTGCCAGCAGTACCGCCGGTTGGGGGTACAATCAGCCCCAGCATTTT. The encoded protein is CASSTAGWGYNQPQHF. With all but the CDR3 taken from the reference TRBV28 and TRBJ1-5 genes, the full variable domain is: DVKVTQSSRYLVKRTGEKVFLECVQDMDHENMFWYRQDPGLGLRLIYFSYDVKMKEKGDIPEGYSVSREKKERFSLILESASTNQTSMYLCASSTAGWGYNQPQHFGDGTRLSIL.